Listed here are 24 T cell receptor beta chains from one sample, sequenced in a study of cytomegalovirus exposure and HLA in healthy donors. Only in-frame clones appear in the TCRdb table, and some are missing; sequencing was by immunoSEQ multiplex PCR. The table lists about 130,000 clones, roughly nine tenths of them singletons. Sequences were obtained from PBMCs. The receptors derive from a woman aged 18-35 years in good health and CMV-seronegative.

The J gene is TRBJ1-2, the V gene TRBV6-1; no firm D call. CDR3 size: 12 residues. CDR1 MNHNS and CDR2 SASEGT come from the germline V gene. Trimming took 4 bases from V and 7 from J, leaving 10 bases between them. CDR3 residues: CASSGQLIGYTF. CDR3 bases: TGTGCCAGCAGTGGCCAGTTGATTGGCTACACCTTC.

The V gene is TRBV13, the J gene TRBJ2-1; 7 bases are shared with TRBD2. The CDR3 contains 17 residues. CDR1 PRHDT and CDR2 FYEKMQ come from the germline V gene (reference sequence). J was trimmed by 3 bases and V by 5 bases; bases with no gene match: 13. The DNA of the CDR3 is TGTGCCAGCAGCGACATCGACGGGGAGGGGAACTACAATGAGCAGTTCTTC. This encodes CASSDIDGEGNYNEQFF.

The J gene is TRBJ2-2, the V gene TRBV5-4, with 9 bases identical to TRBD1. Germline loops: CDR1 SGHNT, CDR2 YYREEE (reference sequence). There are 17 residues in the CDR3. V dropped 6 bases and J dropped 1; count of bases not matched to a gene: 10. The CDR3 bases are TGTGCCAGCACCCTTCCCCCGGGACAGGGGAACACCGGGGAGCTGTTTTTT. This codes for CASTLPPGQGNTGELFF.

The rearrangement uses TRBV6-5 and TRBJ1-1; weak D call: TRBD1 (6 bases). CDR1 MNHEY and CDR2 SVGAGI come from the germline V gene. CDR3 length equals 13 residues. V was cut by 5 bases and J by 0 bases, with 7 bases left in between. The CDR3 here is CASSRQVNTEAFF. CDR3 in DNA: TGTGCCAGCAGTCGACAGGTGAACACTGAAGCTTTCTTT.

This rearrangement joins TRBV10-2 to TRBJ2-2; 12 bases agree with TRBD2. J lost 4 bases, V lost 8 bases, and 2 bases had no gene match. CDR1 and CDR2 (germline): WSHSY, SAAADI. This CDR3 region has 14 residues. CDR3 in DNA: TGCGCCAGCCAACTAGCGGGGGGCACCGGGGAGCTGTTTTTT. Protein sequence: CASQLAGGTGELFF.

V is TRBV5-1 and J is TRBJ2-3; the D is unclear. The CDR3 sequence is 11 residues long. Trimming left V 5 bases short and J 4 bases short, with 5 bases between. Germline loops: CDR1 SGHRS, CDR2 YFSETQ. DNA for the CDR3: TGCGCCAGCAGGCAGGCAGATACGCAGTATTTT. Protein sequence: CASRQADTQYF.

This chain uses TRBV4-2 with TRBJ2-7; 10 bases are shared with TRBD1. Per germline, CDR1 LGHNA and CDR2 YNFKEQ. The CDR3 runs 17 residues. V gave up 3 bases and J gave up 4 bases; unmatched junction bases: 12. In nucleotides, the CDR3 is TGTGCCAGCAGCCAGGGAGTTGCCGGGACAGGGGCATACGAGCAGTACTTC. It translates to CASSQGVAGTGAYEQYF.

The chain is built from TRBV5-1 and TRBJ2-3, with TRBD2 identical over 11 bases. The CDR3 covers 14 residues. V lost 4 bases and J lost 6; bases outside the gene matches: 4. Germline assignment: CDR1 SGHRS and CDR2 YFSETQ. Here the CDR3 DNA reads TGCGCCAGCAGCCGGACTAGCGGGTTCGATACGCAGTATTTT. Its protein product is CASSRTSGFDTQYF.

V usage is TRBV7-3 and J usage is TRBJ2-1; D not certain. CDR1 SGHTA and CDR2 FQGTGA come from the germline V gene. CDR3 length equals 15 residues. The germline V and J ends were trimmed by 3 bases and 1 base, with 10 bases remaining between them. CDR3 in DNA: TGTGCCAGCAGCTTGGAAGTCGGGTCCTACAATGAGCAGTTCTTC. Amino acids: CASSLEVGSYNEQFF.

The chain carries TRBV5-1 and TRBJ1-4, with TRBD1 as a possible D gene (6 bases). Germline-derived CDR1 and CDR2 are SGHRS and YFSETQ. The CDR3 has 15 residues. V was clipped by 4 bases and J by 0 bases, with 10 bases between them. CDR3 amino acids: CASSPRQATNEKLFF. The DNA of the CDR3 is TGCGCCAGCAGCCCCCGACAGGCAACTAATGAAAAACTGTTTTTT.

The sample holds one count of this clone. The chain carries TRBV5-1 and TRBJ1-1; 7 bases fit TRBD1. The CDR3 totals 13 residues. Germline V lookup: CDR1 SGHRS, CDR2 YFSETQ. V dropped 1 base and J dropped 10; count of bases not matched to a gene: 7. The CDR3 nucleotides read TGCGCCAGCAGCTTGATAGGGGACAGCGTAGCTTTCTTT. Translating gives CASSLIGDSVAFF.

This chain joins TRBV2 and TRBJ2-5; D gene uncertain. The V gene's germline CDR1 is SNHLY and CDR2 FYNNEI. The CDR3 consists of 12 residues. Trimming pared 4 bases from V and 7 bases from J, leaving 10 bases between. This CDR3 is CASSGRWRTQYF. The CDR3 DNA reads as TGTGCCAGCAGTGGGCGGTGGAGGACCCAGTACTTC. The full variable domain, rest sourced from reference TRBV2 and TRBJ2-5, is EPEVTQTPSHQVTQMGQEVILRCVPISNHLYFYWYRQILGQKVEFLVSFYNNEISEKSEIFDDQFSVERPDGSNFTLKIRSTKLEDSAMYFCASSGRWRTQYFGPGTRLLVL.

The chain recombines TRBV7-2 with TRBJ1-1; TRBD1 might be the D (6 bases). The V end was cut by 1 base, the J end by 6 bases, with 18 bases between. Germline V gene lookup returns CDR1 SGHTA and CDR2 FQGNSA. This CDR3 region has 16 residues. CDR3 region: CASSLGESTGLSEAFF. The CDR3 DNA is TGTGCCAGCAGCTTAGGAGAATCGACAGGCCTCTCTGAAGCTTTCTTT.

This rearrangement joins TRBV5-1 to TRBJ1-3; tentative D call: TRBD1 (5 bases). V was pared by 4 bases and J by 0 bases, with 11 bases between. The CDR3 runs 15 residues. Germline-derived CDR1 and CDR2 are SGHRS and YFSETQ. The CDR3 nucleotides are TGCGCCAGCAGCGCCACAGGTATCTCTGGAAACACCATATATTTT. It yields the protein CASSATGISGNTIYF.

The V and J genes are TRBV18 and TRBJ2-5; 9 positions match TRBD2. The CDR3 is 16 residues long. V was clipped by 0 bases and J by 2 bases; unmatched bases: 4. The germline CDR1 and CDR2 sequences are KGHSH and LQKENI. The CDR3 loop reads CASSPPDLAGQETQYF. DNA of the CDR3: TGTGCCAGCTCACCACCGGATCTAGCGGGACAAGAGACCCAGTACTTC.

This sequence joins TRBV4-1 and TRBJ1-2; tentatively, D is TRBD1 (5 bases). The V end was cut by 0 bases, the J end by 5 bases, with 10 bases between. Looked up from germline, CDR1 is MGHRA and CDR2 is YSYEKL. The CDR3 extends over 14 amino acids. DNA for the CDR3: TGCGCCAGCAGCCAAGAACGTTCAGGGTATGGCTACACCTTC. Its protein is CASSQERSGYGYTF.

The gene calls are TRBV11-2 and TRBJ1-6; 7 nucleotides line up with TRBD1. Germline V gene lookup returns CDR1 SGHAT and CDR2 FQNNGV. With 3 bases clipped from V and 9 bases from J, the junction kept 8 bases outside the gene matches. CDR3 length: 15 amino acids. The DNA for the CDR3 is TGTGCCAGCAGCTTTGAGTCAGGGGGTAGTTCACCCCTCCACTTT. It yields the protein CASSFESGGSSPLHF.

A single count supports this clone. The CDR3 spells CASSIGQGVTGELFF. The CDR3 nucleotides are TGTGCCAGCAGCATCGGACAGGGAGTAACCGGGGAGCTGTTTTTT. This sequence joins TRBV7-9 and TRBJ2-2, with 8 bases lining up with TRBD1. Losses at the gene ends were 5 bases for V and 5 bases for J; bases not matched to a gene: 7. The CDR3 totals 15 residues. Germline loops: CDR1 SEHNR, CDR2 FQNEAQ (reference sequence).

The chain couples TRBV7-9 to TRBJ1-1; TRBD1 might be the D (6 bases). The V end was cut by 9 bases, the J end by 0 bases, with 11 bases between. CDR3 length: 13 amino acids. Germline lookup yields CDR1 SEHNR and CDR2 FQNEAQ (reference sequence). Here the CDR3 reads CASGDIMNTEAFF. CDR3 sequence (DNA): TGTGCCAGTGGGGACATCATGAACACTGAAGCTTTCTTT.

The chain is built from TRBV27 and TRBJ2-1; D is possibly TRBD2 (7 bases). The ends were cut back, 5 bases at V and 9 bases at J, with 35 bases in the middle. Germline-derived CDR1 and CDR2 are MNHEY and SMNVEV (reference sequence). CDR3 length: 20 residues. CDR3 sequence reads: CASSNRDDVWRRGARGEQFF. The DNA for the CDR3 is TGTGCCAGCAGTAACCGGGACGACGTATGGCGACGGGGGGCCCGGGGTGAGCAGTTCTTC.

The rearrangement links TRBV5-8 to TRBJ1-2; possibly TRBD1 for D (5 bases). The CDR3 has 13 residues. Germline V gene sequence: CDR1 SGHTS, CDR2 YDEGEE. V lost 1 base and J lost 3, with 7 bases in between. CDR3 sequence reads: CASSLIRDYGYTF. The CDR3 nucleotides are TGTGCCAGCAGCTTGATCAGGGACTATGGCTACACCTTC.

The V gene is TRBV7-9, the J gene TRBJ1-5; tentatively, D is TRBD1 (6 bases). The CDR3 consists of 11 residues. Per germline, CDR1 SEHNR and CDR2 FQNEAQ (reference sequence). Trimming took off 10 bases at V and 10 bases at J, with 14 bases between the two ends. CDR3 in amino acids: CATRGEGPQHF. The CDR3 nucleotides are TGTGCCACCAGGGGTGAGGGTCCCCAGCATTTT. Full variable domain (rest looked up from reference TRBV7-9 and TRBJ1-5): DTGVSQNPRHKITKRGQNVTFRCDPISEHNRLYWYRQTLGQGPEFLTYFQNEAQLEKSRLLSDRFSAERPKGSFSTLEIQRTEQGDSAMYLCATRGEGPQHFGDGTRLSIL.

The rearrangement joins TRBV7-9 to TRBJ2-1; 8 bases line up with TRBD2. V lost 10 bases to trimming and J lost 2 bases; unmatched junction nucleotides: 7. The CDR3 has 14 residues. Germline lookup yields CDR1 SEHNR and CDR2 FQNEAQ (reference sequence). The DNA of the CDR3 is TGTGCCATCGAGGTAGCGGGGACCTACAATGAGCAGTTCTTC. It encodes CAIEVAGTYNEQFF.

The chain carries TRBV4-1 and TRBJ2-5; 9 bases map to TRBD1. The CDR3 runs 15 residues. With 4 bases clipped from V and 4 bases from J, the junction kept 7 bases outside the gene matches. The germline gives CDR1 MGHRA, CDR2 YSYEKL. CDR3 region: CASSPRQGVGETQYF. CDR3 nucleotides: TGCGCCAGCAGCCCCAGACAGGGGGTGGGAGAGACCCAGTACTTC.